This T cell receptor beta chain came from a study of T cell responses to AZD1222 COVID-19 vaccine. Findings and caveats of the study: There were mostly white British donors and more females than males, and clonal diversity was possibly underestimated. Only 5 or 6 people who got AZD1222 tested seropositive at baseline.

The V gene's germline CDR1 is SNHLY and CDR2 FYNNEI. The trim removed 5 bases at V and 7 bases at J, leaving 2 bases unmatched. This CDR3 has 12 amino acids. Only in-frame clones appear in the TCRdb table, and some are missing; sequencing was by immunoSEQ multiplex PCR. The table includes more than 90,000 clones, roughly 84% detected once. This clone has more than one count but fewer than ten. The antigen remains undetermined. V usage is TRBV2 and J usage is TRBJ2-1, with 7 bases aligning to TRBD1. The TCR originated in an adult who received the AZD1222 COVID-19 vaccine. The sequencing here drew on peripheral blood, taken 28 days after the second AZD1222 dose. The CDR3 region has the DNA TGTGCCAGCAGTTACAGGGGTAATGAGCAGTTCTTC. Translated, it gives CASSYRGNEQFF. The full variable domain, in which reference TRBV2 and TRBJ2-1 provide the parts outside the CDR3, is EPEVTQTPSHQVTQMGQEVILRCVPISNHLYFYWYRQILGQKVEFLVSFYNNEISEKSEIFDDQFSVERPDGSNFTLKIRSTKLEDSAMYFCASSYRGNEQFFGPGTRLTVL.